The clone carrying this T cell receptor beta chain was seen a handful of times. Its antigen is not known. The sample comes from a study of beta chain features in type 1 diabetes. Whole-study context: All samples yielded roughly 110 million examined sorted cells. Regarding the study as a whole: In every one of the four CD4+ subsets, TCRB CDR3s were moderately but significantly shorter in Type 1 diabetes patients. Equally in patients and controls, PCR might preferentially amplify shorter templates. Within patients, naive, central memory and Treg TCRB repertoires seemed more similar than within healthy donors.

Sorting of CD4+ naive, central memory, regulatory and stem cell-like memory cells was performed via CD45RO/CCR7/CD25/CD127/CD95/CD27. What was sequenced were expressed TCRB transcripts, since all of the isolated RNA had been reverse transcribed. TCRdb's table, derived via immunoSEQ multiplex PCR, lists solely in-frame clones and lacks some. The table has about 340,000 clones, roughly 14% seen once. Trimming took off 3 bases at V and 3 bases at J, with 15 bases between the two ends. Germline V gene sequence: CDR1 LNHDA, CDR2 SQIVND (reference sequence). CDR3 length equals 15 residues. The TCR comes from a woman under 30 with type 1 diabetes. The rearrangement links TRBV19 to TRBJ2-7, with D possibly TRBD1 on 7 matching bases. The sequenced sample was naive CD4+ T cells from blood. Here the CDR3 DNA reads TGTGCCAGTAGTATCCGACAGGGAGGTCTCTACGAGCAGTACTTC. It yields the protein CASSIRQGGLYEQYF.